This T cell receptor beta chain was sequenced during a study of radiation and T cells in renal cell carcinoma (dated by TCRdb to the early 2020s). Background on the whole study: The samples were obtained from a clinical trial, where primary renal cell carcinomas were treated with 15 Gy stereotactic body radiation therapy and then removed by nephrectomy 4 weeks afterward. TCR beta sequencing covered 53 samples in total, comprising approximately 26 tumors and 27 peripheral blood samples. In the 45 to 65 samples combined, some 4,000,000 unique CDR3 nucleotide sequences were found, encoding roughly 3,000,000 unique CDR3 amino acid sequences. Broad study findings and their caveats: Because pretreatment tumor biopsies were not available, the baseline intratumoral presence of clonotypes could not be determined. An increase in top tumor clonotypes in blood was observed from baseline to 2 weeks post-radiation, followed by contraction by 4 weeks, which was taken to suggest transient expansion of tumor-resident clones. Effects of radiation dose or scheduling on the TCR repertoire could not be addressed with the single-armed trial design. Blood repertoire dynamics were not followed beyond 4 weeks after treatment.

A word on this clone: What this receptor recognizes is not known. Nothing much larger sits one base from this clone, and base qualities are not available.

The immunoSEQ kit was used, according to the manufacturer's recommendations, to generate TCR beta libraries from genomic DNA. To prepare the libraries, a first multiplex PCR with proprietary primers was run, followed by a second PCR that added unique barcodes, and a bead cleanup was done after each round. A kit-provided positive control reaction and a negative control reaction were included in every sample batch. The final libraries underwent checking on an Agilent 4200 TapeStation D1000 ScreenTape, volumetric pooling, and quantification by qPCR. Sequencing was performed on an Illumina NextSeq500 using a MidOutput 150-cycle cartridge, with 156 Read1 cycles, 15 Index1 cycles, and the kit custom primers. The pooled library was loaded at approximately 0.92 pM, and roughly 18% PhiX control was spiked in. The authors' analysis ran thus. Vendor-processed data were analyzed in R, and a clonotype was defined as all T cells sharing the same CDR3 nucleotide sequence. In the clone abundance analyses, frequencies in each sample were normalized to that sample's 10,000 most abundant clones. Public T cell clones, averaging fewer than five per sample, were removed before analysis. Tumor-enriched clonotypes and baseline blood-enriched clonotypes were defined as those with an abundance difference of at least 32-fold between compartments. A beta-binomial differential abundance model was used to identify clonotypes that expanded or contracted between blood time points. The Baroni-Urbani and Buser coefficient was used to measure tumor-blood repertoire similarity, and groups were compared with two-tailed Wilcoxon tests in R. The source is immuneACCESS, and TCRdb retained only in-frame sequences with V and J called. Part of the clones is not carried over; for the studies checked, unresolved V genes explain less than half of this, and the remainder is unexplained. The D gene and trimming were derived from the DNA, and the V and J assignments and clone size from that table. The sample records 70,000 to 95,000 clones, 82% of which are singletons. 6% to 7% of the sample is held by the ten biggest clonotypes.

The germline V gene (reference sequence) sets CDR1 to LNHDA and CDR2 to SQIVND. The CDR3 contains 14 residues, cysteine and phenylalanine counted. Only the CDR3 region is kept as DNA, spanning 42 bases read in frame from base 1. At the junction V is shortened by 7 bases and J by 1 base, with 11 bases in between. What this sample's time point label stands for: baseline pretreatment blood. Interpreted using the paper, the treatment or condition label stands for: 15 Gy SBRT to primary tumor, nephrectomy 4 weeks later. To follow tumor-enriched clonotypes, peripheral blood was collected serially from radiation-treated patients at baseline and again at 2 weeks and 4 weeks after SBRT. Every patient had renal cell carcinoma of clear cell pathology. The QIAamp DNA Blood Mini Kit (Qiagen) was used to prepare genomic DNA for TCR sequencing. The analyses included only samples that passed all quality control checks.

The chain employs TRBV19 and TRBJ2-4; a tentative D call is TRBD1 (6 bases match). Sequences were derived from blood, sampled from a patient whose treatment included radiotherapy and nephrectomy. The TCR was taken from a man aged 60 to 69 with renal cell carcinoma. CDR3 protein: CASTLRGAKNIQYF. The bases read TGTGCCAGTACCCTTAGGGGGGCCAAAAACATTCAGTACTTC.